The present T cell receptor beta chain was sequenced within a study of shared clonotypes between healthy human individuals. Study-level information: The people who gave samples were two women and a few men aged 18 to 49.

Whole-study findings and limits: Sampling involved blood alone; tissue repertoires likely differ. Sharing across a few donors was seen in around 5.1% of naive CD4 clonotypes.

Turning to this clone: Its antigen is not known.

CDR3 size: 14 residues. From germline, CDR1 is KGHSH and CDR2 LQKENI. V dropped 0 bases and J dropped 7 bases, with 12 bases sitting between them. Sorted-subset replicate PCR reactions were performed with 200 ng DNA, corresponding to roughly 30,000 T cell genomes. Using immunoSEQ multiplex PCR, the repertoire was profiled, and TCRdb retains in-frame clones only, with some absent. The repertoire includes some 2.4 million clones, 93% of them detected once, and around 0.37% sits in the top ten. The sequencing sample was made of naive CD4+ T cells from PBMCs. Subset noted: CD45RA+ positively selected. The V and J genes are TRBV18 and TRBJ1-2, with a weak D call TRBD1 (5 bases). This receptor was taken from a man aged 18 to 29 in good health. Some clones in this sample may be carry-over from other donors' samples. In DNA form, the CDR3 reads TGTGCCAGCTCACCACCGGGGGTTCGAGGTGGCTACACCTTC. This sequence encodes CASSPPGVRGGYTF.